This is a list of T cell receptor beta chains from one sample in a study of T cells after yellow fever vaccination. TCRdb re-called the 5' RACE reads through MiXCR, storing one row per CDR3 protein. The table includes about 360,000 distinct CDR3 sequences, 6.2% detected once. The sequenced sample was PBMCs, obtained 5 days after the yellow fever booster vaccination. These receptors all stem from a man in his thirties or forties who received the YFV17D yellow fever vaccine. The CDR3 runs from the conserved cysteine through the conserved F or W. A D gene is named only where the DNA matches it firmly. The size field is filled for only some rows; it gives once, few, many or a size class.

j_call: TRBJ2-2
d_call: TRBD2
cdr3_length: 18
clone_size: -
v_call: TRBV3-1
cdr3_aa: CASSHSVLAGGPTGELFF
cdr3_nt: TGTGCCAGCAGCCATTCTGTCCTAGCGGGAGGCCCCACCGGGGAGCTGTTTTTT

j_call: TRBJ2-1
d_call: -
cdr3_length: 17
clone_size: many
v_call: TRBV7-9
cdr3_aa: CASSPLRGGQYFHEQFF
cdr3_nt: TGTGCCAGCAGCCCCCTAAGGGGGGGGCAATATTTTCATGAGCAGTTCTTC

j_call: TRBJ2-3
d_call: TRBD2
cdr3_length: 16
clone_size: few
v_call: TRBV7-2
cdr3_aa: CASSLTQAGGPHTQYF
cdr3_nt: TGTGCCAGCAGCTTAACCCAGGCGGGAGGGCCGCATACGCAGTATTTT

j_call: TRBJ2-3
d_call: -
cdr3_length: 16
clone_size: once
v_call: TRBV19
cdr3_aa: CASSPRAGSGTDTQYF
cdr3_nt: TGTGCCAGTAGTCCCAGGGCGGGATCTGGGACAGATACGCAGTATTTT

j_call: TRBJ2-7
d_call: TRBD2
cdr3_length: 14
clone_size: -
v_call: TRBV20-1
cdr3_aa: CSGGQGGSSYEQYF
cdr3_nt: TGCAGTGGAGGGCAAGGCGGGAGCTCCTACGAGCAGTACTTC

j_call: TRBJ2-3
d_call: -
cdr3_length: 15
clone_size: few
v_call: TRBV20-1
cdr3_aa: CSARPGPRSTDTQYF
cdr3_nt: TGCAGTGCTCGCCCGGGACCCAGAAGCACAGATACGCAGTATTTT

j_call: TRBJ2-1
d_call: TRBD2
cdr3_length: 16
clone_size: -
v_call: TRBV7-2
cdr3_aa: CASSLEAGRAANEQFF
cdr3_nt: TGTGCCAGCAGCTTAGAGGCCGGGAGGGCCGCGAATGAGCAGTTCTTC

j_call: TRBJ2-7
d_call: TRBD2
cdr3_length: 14
clone_size: many
v_call: TRBV15
cdr3_aa: CATKTSGATYEQYF
cdr3_nt: TGTGCCACCAAGACTAGCGGGGCCACCTACGAGCAGTACTTC

j_call: TRBJ2-3
d_call: TRBD2
cdr3_length: 16
clone_size: many
v_call: TRBV12-3/TRBV12-4
cdr3_aa: CASSSGTSGRANTQYF
cdr3_nt: TGTGCCAGCAGTTCCGGGACTAGCGGGAGGGCAAATACGCAGTATTTT

j_call: TRBJ1-4
d_call: -
cdr3_length: 13
clone_size: many
v_call: TRBV20-1
cdr3_aa: CSARVSYDEKLFF
cdr3_nt: TGCAGTGCTAGAGTATCGTATGATGAAAAACTGTTTTTT

j_call: TRBJ2-5
d_call: -
cdr3_length: 17
clone_size: many
v_call: TRBV3-1
cdr3_aa: CASSQDHGRDREETQYF
cdr3_nt: TGTGCCAGCAGCCAAGATCATGGGCGGGACAGAGAAGAGACCCAGTACTTC

j_call: TRBJ2-1
d_call: TRBD1
cdr3_length: 15
clone_size: -
v_call: TRBV12-3/TRBV12-4
cdr3_aa: CASSSLGQGDNEQFF
cdr3_nt: TGTGCCAGCAGTTCCCTGGGACAGGGAGACAATGAGCAGTTCTTC

j_call: TRBJ2-3
d_call: TRBD2
cdr3_length: 14
clone_size: -
v_call: TRBV4-2
cdr3_aa: CARATSGSTDTQYF
cdr3_nt: TGTGCCAGGGCGACTAGCGGGAGCACAGATACGCAGTATTTT

j_call: TRBJ2-6
d_call: TRBD1
cdr3_length: 18
clone_size: few
v_call: TRBV11-1
cdr3_aa: CASSSRTGPSSGANVLTF
cdr3_nt: TGTGCCAGCAGCTCCCGGACAGGGCCCAGCTCTGGGGCCAACGTCCTGACTTTC

j_call: TRBJ1-5
d_call: -
cdr3_length: 13
clone_size: few
v_call: TRBV7-9
cdr3_aa: CASSLGDYQPQHF
cdr3_nt: TGTGCCAGCAGCTTAGGGGATTATCAGCCCCAGCATTTT

j_call: TRBJ2-1
d_call: TRBD1
cdr3_length: 14
clone_size: few
v_call: TRBV15
cdr3_aa: CATSGGTGGFEQFF
cdr3_nt: TGTGCCACCAGCGGAGGGACAGGGGGCTTTGAGCAGTTCTTC

j_call: TRBJ2-1
d_call: TRBD2
cdr3_length: 15
clone_size: few
v_call: TRBV20-1
cdr3_aa: CSARELAGGYNEQFF
cdr3_nt: TGCAGTGCTAGAGAACTAGCGGGAGGGTACAATGAGCAGTTCTTC

j_call: TRBJ2-7
d_call: -
cdr3_length: 17
clone_size: few
v_call: TRBV7-2
cdr3_aa: CASSLRDSGPSSYEQYF
cdr3_nt: TGTGCCAGCAGCTTACGGGATAGCGGACCCAGCTCCTACGAGCAGTACTTC

j_call: TRBJ2-7
d_call: -
cdr3_length: 15
clone_size: -
v_call: TRBV12-3/TRBV12-4
cdr3_aa: CASSRRGAGEYEQYF
cdr3_nt: TGTGCCAGCAGTCGCCGGGGGGCGGGAGAGTACGAGCAGTACTTC

j_call: TRBJ2-1
d_call: TRBD2
cdr3_length: 13
clone_size: few
v_call: TRBV29-1
cdr3_aa: CSAGVAGPNEQFF
cdr3_nt: TGCAGCGCCGGAGTAGCGGGACCGAATGAGCAGTTCTTC

j_call: TRBJ1-1
d_call: TRBD1
cdr3_length: 13
clone_size: -
v_call: TRBV29-1
cdr3_aa: CSVTRGVDTEAFF
cdr3_nt: TGCAGCGTTACCAGGGGGGTTGACACTGAAGCTTTCTTT

j_call: TRBJ2-3
d_call: TRBD2
cdr3_length: 14
clone_size: -
v_call: TRBV10-3
cdr3_aa: CAISTSGSADTQYF
cdr3_nt: TGTGCCATCAGTACTAGCGGGAGTGCAGATACGCAGTATTTT

j_call: TRBJ1-2
d_call: TRBD1
cdr3_length: 16
clone_size: -
v_call: TRBV7-2
cdr3_aa: CASSFEQTGLGYGYTF
cdr3_nt: TGTGCCAGCAGCTTCGAGCAGACAGGGCTCGGCTATGGCTACACCTTC

j_call: TRBJ2-7
d_call: -
cdr3_length: 17
clone_size: many
v_call: TRBV6-5
cdr3_aa: CASSYATETRGTYEQYF
cdr3_nt: TGTGCCAGCAGTTACGCCACTGAGACCAGGGGAACCTACGAGCAGTACTTC

j_call: TRBJ2-7
d_call: TRBD1
cdr3_length: 14
clone_size: -
v_call: TRBV5-1
cdr3_aa: CASSFGQDRDRQYF
cdr3_nt: TGCGCCAGCAGCTTCGGACAGGATCGCGATAGGCAGTACTTC

j_call: TRBJ2-7
d_call: TRBD1
cdr3_length: 13
clone_size: many
v_call: TRBV29-1
cdr3_aa: CSGTGGASYEQYF
cdr3_nt: TGCAGCGGGACAGGGGGGGCCTCCTACGAGCAGTACTTC

j_call: TRBJ2-3
d_call: TRBD2
cdr3_length: 16
clone_size: few
v_call: TRBV27
cdr3_aa: CASGTSGSSETDTQYF
cdr3_nt: TGTGCCAGTGGGACTAGCGGGAGTAGTGAGACAGATACGCAGTATTTT

j_call: TRBJ2-4
d_call: -
cdr3_length: 14
clone_size: few
v_call: TRBV28
cdr3_aa: CASRPTRSSNIQYF
cdr3_nt: TGTGCCAGCAGACCAACTAGAAGTTCAAACATTCAGTACTTC

j_call: TRBJ2-1
d_call: -
cdr3_length: 17
clone_size: -
v_call: TRBV12-3/TRBV12-4
cdr3_aa: CASSFRSSQSRYNEQFF
cdr3_nt: TGTGCCAGCAGTTTCAGGTCTAGCCAATCGAGGTATAATGAGCAGTTCTTC